Following are 15 T cell receptor beta chains from one sample sequenced in a study of blood T cell repertoires in COVID-19. Assay used: immunoSEQ multiplex PCR; TCRdb lists only in-frame clones, some missing. Found here are 90,000 to 140,000 clones, 81% of them singletons; the top ten hold approximately 9%. Sequenced: peripheral blood. The receptors come from an older woman with acute or convalescent COVID-19.

This clone was seen more than once but under ten times. J is TRBJ1-1 and V is TRBV3-1 (or the pseudogene TRBV3-2); perhaps TRBD1 as D (5 bases). The length of the CDR3 is 12 residues. The V end was cut by 10 bases, the J end by 2 bases, with 11 bases between. In germline, CDR1 is LGHDT, CDR2 YNNKEL (reference sequence). The CDR3 region is CATSTENTEAFF. The DNA of the CDR3 is TGTGCCACCTCGACAGAAAACACTGAAGCTTTCTTT.

The chain links TRBV4-1 to TRBJ2-2; 12 positions agree with TRBD2. The length of the CDR3 is 19 residues. The germline V gene has CDR1 MGHRA and CDR2 YSYEKL. The trim removed 1 base at V and 0 bases at J, leaving 6 bases unmatched. This CDR3 reads CASSQGTGLAGPNTGELFF. The CDR3 region has the DNA TGCGCCAGCAGCCAAGGGACAGGACTAGCGGGACCGAACACCGGGGAGCTGTTTTTT.

The CDR3 nucleotides are TGTGCCAGCAGTCCTGACAGGGGGAAGCAGTACTTC. Translating gives CASSPDRGKQYF. V usage is TRBV12-3 or TRBV12-4 and J usage is TRBJ2-7, with 9 positions matching TRBD1. V trimming: 5 bases; J trimming: 8 bases; junction bases outside the gene matches: 4. The CDR3 contains 12 residues.

This clone was seen a few times. This sequence joins TRBV14 and TRBJ2-1; the D gene is possibly TRBD2 (5 bases). The length of the CDR3 is 13 residues. CDR1 and CDR2 from the germline V gene are SGHDN and FVKESK. The germline V and J ends were trimmed by 0 bases and 9 bases, with 9 bases remaining between them. The CDR3 sequence: CASSQDVSAEQFF. DNA for the CDR3: TGTGCCAGCAGCCAAGATGTTAGCGCTGAGCAGTTCTTC.

The chain is built from TRBV19 and TRBJ1-5; D is unclear. This CDR3 is built from 12 residues. Germline V lookup: CDR1 LNHDA, CDR2 SQIVND (reference sequence). Between the trimmed V and J ends, which lost 7 bases and 4 bases, there was a span of 8 bases. DNA of the CDR3: TGTGCCAGTAATTCTAGGAATCAGCCCCAGCATTTT. It yields the protein CASNSRNQPQHF.

V usage is TRBV4-3 and J usage is TRBJ2-7; 9 nucleotides match TRBD2. The CDR3 is made up of 17 amino acids. Germline CDR1 is LGHNA and CDR2 is YSLEER. V shed 0 bases and J 0 bases; nucleotides not matched to a gene: 6. DNA of the CDR3: TGCGCCAGCAGCCAAGATGTAGCGGGGGCTCTCTCCTACGAGCAGTACTTC. This translates into CASSQDVAGALSYEQYF.

This clone has more than one count but fewer than ten. The CDR3: CASSQDTTNYGYTF. In DNA, the CDR3 is TGCGCCAGCAGCCAGGACACTACTAACTATGGCTACACCTTC. V and J are TRBV5-1 and TRBJ1-2; TRBD1 might be the D (5 bases). V was clipped by 4 bases and J by 0 bases, with 10 bases between them. The germline CDR1 and CDR2 sequences are SGHRS and YFSETQ. This CDR3 comprises 14 residues.

The table lists this clone with a count of one. V is TRBV29-1 and J is TRBJ2-1; a weak D match, TRBD2 (5 bases). Germline V CDR1 and CDR2: SQVTM, ANQGSEA. Trimming took 6 bases from V and 1 from J, leaving 13 bases between them. This CDR3 contains 14 residues. The CDR3 spells CSVEDLISYNEQFF. The CDR3 DNA is TGCAGCGTGGAGGACTTGATTTCCTACAATGAGCAGTTCTTC.

This rearrangement joins TRBV6-5 to TRBJ1-1; TRBD1 is a possible D gene (6 bases). Germline values: CDR1 MNHEY, CDR2 SVGAGI. This CDR3 spans 12 amino acids. Trimming removed 1 base at V and 11 bases at J, with 11 bases between. CDR3 DNA sequence: TGTGCCAGCAGTTACTTGGGGGGGGCCGCTTTCTTT. As protein: CASSYLGGAAFF.

This clone appeared once. V usage is TRBV7-9 and J usage is TRBJ2-1; TRBD2 aligns across 9 bases. The length of the CDR3 is 15 residues. After removal of 5 bases from V and 6 bases from J, the junction contained 8 bases not matched to a gene. Germline loops: CDR1 SEHNR, CDR2 FQNEAQ (reference sequence). Written as DNA, the CDR3 is TGTGCCAGCAGCGAGACTAGCGGCTTCGGCAATGAGCAGTTCTTC. It is translated as CASSETSGFGNEQFF.

This clone was seen at least ten times. The chain carries TRBV9 and TRBJ2-7; 8 nucleotides line up with TRBD2. V dropped 0 bases and J dropped 2; count of bases not matched to a gene: 1. The CDR3 has 14 amino acids. Germline lookup yields CDR1 SGDLS and CDR2 YYNGEE. CDR3 amino acids: CASSVGGLAYEQYF. The DNA for the CDR3 is TGTGCCAGCAGCGTAGGGGGACTAGCCTACGAGCAGTACTTC.

The chain has TRBV5-1 and TRBJ2-3; 8 bases align to TRBD2. CDR3 length: 16 amino acids. Germline CDR1 and CDR2: SGHRS and YFSETQ. The V segment lost 1 base and the J segment 2 bases; nucleotides outside the gene matches: 6. The CDR3 DNA reads TGCGCCAGCAGCTTGTTGGGTAGCGGGGACACAGATACGCAGTATTTT. It specifies CASSLLGSGDTDTQYF.

The chain couples TRBV2 to TRBJ1-2; D is undetermined. CDR3 length: 13 amino acids. V was shortened by 2 bases and J by 0 bases, with 4 bases between the two germline ends. Germline V lookup: CDR1 SNHLY, CDR2 FYNNEI. CDR3 loop: CASSEITNYGYTF. The CDR3 bases are TGTGCCAGCAGTGAAATAACTAACTATGGCTACACCTTC.

The chain recombines TRBV30 with TRBJ2-7, with 10 positions matching TRBD2. There are 14 residues in the CDR3. CDR1 and CDR2 (germline): GTSNPN, SVGIG (reference sequence). Unmatched junction bases numbered 7, after V lost 2 bases and J lost 6 bases. As DNA, the CDR3 is TGTGCCTGGAGTCAGCTAGCGGGAGAAGGCGAGCAGTACTTC. Its protein product is CAWSQLAGEGEQYF.

The CDR3 here is CASSSAGTGGNTIYF. CDR3 DNA sequence: TGCGCCAGCAGCTCCGCCGGGACAGGGGGAAACACCATATATTTT. The J gene is TRBJ1-3, the V gene TRBV5-1; 9 bases agree with TRBD1. J lost 4 bases, V lost 3 bases, and 5 bases had no gene match. The CDR3 has 15 amino acids. The germline gives CDR1 SGHRS, CDR2 YFSETQ. Drawing the rest from reference TRBV5-1 and TRBJ1-3, the complete variable domain is KAGVTQTPRYLIKTRGQQVTLSCSPISGHRSVSWYQQTPGQGLQFLFEYFSETQRNKGNFPGRFSGRQFSNSRSEMNVSTLELGDSALYLCASSSAGTGGNTIYFGEGSWLTVV.